A single T cell receptor (beta chain) is shown here with its context. The data were obtained in a study of T cell repertoires in cytomegalovirus infection. Overall study: Shared public TCR beta signatures pointed to both CMV infection and a matching HLA type.

MiXCR, run by TCRdb on the reads, gives a single entry per CDR3 protein. This sample has some 390,000 distinct CDR3 sequences, with about a sixth found just once. The specimen sequenced was PBMCs. The clonotype was recovered from a human donor in good health (CMV status not recorded). Some clones in this sample may be carry-over from other donors' samples.

As DNA, the CDR3 is TGTGCCAGCAGCCCGGACCCAAGCACAGATACGCAGTATTTT. Its protein product is CASSPDPSTDTQYF. The rearrangement joins TRBV5-4 to TRBJ2-3; D gene unclear. The V gene's germline CDR1 is SGHNT and CDR2 YYREEE (reference sequence). This CDR3 is built from 14 residues. The V and J ends lost 4 bases and 0 bases respectively, with 9 bases between them.